These T cell receptor beta chains were read from a single sample in a study of shared T cell receptors in the human thymus. Here immunoSEQ multiplex PCR was the method, and the copy in TCRdb shows in-frame clones only, minus some. Seen here are 650,000 to 950,000 clones, 80% to 90% observed once, and the top ten hold roughly 0.01%. These data are also associated with another study on human thymus T cells.

The sample taken for sequencing was thymocytes. These receptors were collected from a girl in the first two years of life with a congenital heart defect. The CDR3 runs from the conserved cysteine through the conserved F or W. D genes are given only for firm matches. Rows give clone size only sometimes, using once, few, many, or a class for an expanded clone.

D gene	V gene	J gene	clone size	CDR3 protein	CDR3 DNA
TRBD2	TRBV27	TRBJ2-1	NA	CASSYGHLAGGPSYNEQFF	TGTGCCAGCAGTTATGGCCACCTAGCGGGGGGTCCCTCATACAATGAGCAGTTCTTC
NA	TRBV5-1	TRBJ2-1	NA	CASSPVRGNEQFF	TGCGCCAGCAGCCCGGTCCGGGGCAATGAGCAGTTCTTC
TRBD1	TRBV5-6	TRBJ2-1	NA	CASSPPRDRVPNEQFF	TGTGCCAGCAGCCCGCCCCGGGACAGGGTCCCCAATGAGCAGTTCTTC
NA	TRBV5-1	TRBJ2-1	NA	CASNSRGSYNEQFF	TGCGCCAGCAATTCGCGGGGCTCCTACAATGAGCAGTTCTTC
NA	TRBV7-2	TRBJ1-4	NA	CASSQQKTGPGVEKLFF	TGTGCCAGCAGCCAACAAAAGACCGGCCCGGGGGTAGAAAAACTGTTTTTT
TRBD1	TRBV29-1	TRBJ1-1	few	CSSGQGRTEAFF	TGCAGCAGTGGACAGGGGCGCACTGAAGCTTTCTTT
NA	TRBV6-1	TRBJ1-1	NA	CASTEYRATEAFF	TGTGCCAGCACCGAATACAGGGCCACTGAAGCTTTCTTT
NA	TRBV12-1	TRBJ2-4	NA	CASSPGGVGIQYF	TGTGCCAGCAGCCCCGGGGGGGTTGGCATTCAGTACTTC
TRBD2	TRBV4-1	TRBJ2-7	NA	CASSRKDPGRGTYEQYF	TGCGCCAGCAGCCGAAAAGACCCTGGGAGGGGTACCTACGAGCAGTACTTC
NA	TRBV10-3	TRBJ1-5	NA	CAISEIPPLGGTRNQPQHF	TGTGCCATCAGTGAGATCCCGCCGCTCGGGGGTACGCGGAATCAGCCCCAGCATTTT
NA	TRBV5-6	TRBJ1-1	NA	CASSFRQENTEAFF	TGTGCCAGCAGCTTTAGACAGGAGAACACTGAAGCTTTCTTT
NA	TRBV7-9	TRBJ1-2	NA	CASSRPRGYHGYTF	TGTGCCAGCAGCCGCCCCCGGGGGTACCATGGCTACACCTTC
NA	TRBV4-1	TRBJ2-5	NA	CASSQGPDGAGVEETQYF	TGCGCCAGCAGCCAAGGCCCTGATGGGGCAGGGGTAGAGGAGACCCAGTACTTC
TRBD2	TRBV28	TRBJ2-3	NA	CASSFFRAGGDTQYF	TGTGCCAGCAGTTTTTTCCGAGCGGGGGGAGATACGCAGTATTTT
NA	TRBV18	TRBJ1-2	NA	CASSPEAGFNGYTF	TGTGCCAGCTCACCCGAGGCAGGGTTTAATGGCTACACCTTC
NA	TRBV5-1	TRBJ1-1	NA	CASSLSGNDGDTEAFF	TGCGCCAGCAGCTTGTCGGGGAACGATGGGGACACTGAAGCTTTCTTT
NA	TRBV7-8	TRBJ1-1	NA	CASSLSQGSIYTEAFF	TGTGCCAGCAGCCTCTCGCAGGGGAGTATTTACACTGAAGCTTTCTTT
NA	TRBV5-1	TRBJ1-1	NA	CASAGGDTEAFF	TGCGCCAGCGCCGGAGGGGACACTGAAGCTTTCTTT
TRBD2	TRBV5-1	TRBJ2-4	NA	CASSLDHRLAGGHWKNIQYF	TGCGCCAGCAGCTTGGACCATAGACTAGCGGGGGGGCATTGGAAAAACATTCAGTACTTC